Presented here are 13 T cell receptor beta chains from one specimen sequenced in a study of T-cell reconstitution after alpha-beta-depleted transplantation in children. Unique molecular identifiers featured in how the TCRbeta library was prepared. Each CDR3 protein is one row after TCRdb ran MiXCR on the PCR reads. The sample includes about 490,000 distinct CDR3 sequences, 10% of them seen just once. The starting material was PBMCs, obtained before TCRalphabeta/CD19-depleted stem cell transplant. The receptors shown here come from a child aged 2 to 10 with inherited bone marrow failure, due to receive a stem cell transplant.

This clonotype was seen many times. CDR3 nucleotides: TGTGCCAGCAGTTTTCATCCAGGACGAAGGATGATGTACGAGCAGTACTTC. Its protein is CASSFHPGRRMMYEQYF. The chain links TRBV12-3 or TRBV12-4 to TRBJ2-7; D ambiguous. Trimming removed 3 bases from V and 4 bases from J, with 22 bases in between. The CDR3 spans 17 residues.

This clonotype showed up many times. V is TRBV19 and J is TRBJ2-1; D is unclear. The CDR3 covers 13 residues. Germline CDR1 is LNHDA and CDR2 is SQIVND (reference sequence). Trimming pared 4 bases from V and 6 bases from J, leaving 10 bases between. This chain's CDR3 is CASSTSIGNEQFF. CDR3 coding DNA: TGTGCCAGTAGTACCTCGATCGGCAATGAGCAGTTCTTC.

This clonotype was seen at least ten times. The CDR3 DNA follows: TGTGCCAGCAGCATGACAGGGGAAAAACTGTTTTTT. It translates to CASSMTGEKLFF. The chain couples TRBV7-6 to TRBJ1-4; 7 bases map to TRBD1. This CDR3 is 12 amino acids long. Germline trimming cut 5 bases from V and 8 bases from J; bases unmatched to any gene: 2. The germline V gene encodes CDR1 SGHVS and CDR2 FNYEAQ.

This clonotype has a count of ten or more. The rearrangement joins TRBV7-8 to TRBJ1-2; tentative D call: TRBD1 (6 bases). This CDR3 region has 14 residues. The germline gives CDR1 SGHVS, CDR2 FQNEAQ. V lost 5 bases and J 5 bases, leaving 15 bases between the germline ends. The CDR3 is CASSPGAGGYGYTF. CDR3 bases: TGTGCCAGCAGCCCGGGGGCAGGAGGATATGGCTACACCTTC.

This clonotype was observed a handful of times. The CDR3 loop reads CASSWGPGQGFSGEAFF. CDR3 DNA: TGCGCCAGCAGCTGGGGACCGGGACAGGGGTTTTCTGGTGAAGCTTTCTTT. The V gene is TRBV5-1, the J gene TRBJ1-1, with 10 bases aligning to TRBD1. Trimming cost V 3 bases and J 7 bases; bases outside gene matches: 15. Germline CDR1 reads SGHRS; CDR2 reads YFSETQ. This CDR3 has 17 residues.

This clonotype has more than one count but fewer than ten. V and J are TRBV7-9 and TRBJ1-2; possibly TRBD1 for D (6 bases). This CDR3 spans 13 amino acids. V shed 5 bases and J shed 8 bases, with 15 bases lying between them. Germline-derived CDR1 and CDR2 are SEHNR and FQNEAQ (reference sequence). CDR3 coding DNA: TGTGCCAGCAGCCCGCCCAGGGGAGGGGGCTACACCTTC. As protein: CASSPPRGGGYTF. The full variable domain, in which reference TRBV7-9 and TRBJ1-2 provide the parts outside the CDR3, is DTGVSQNPRHKITKRGQNVTFRCDPISEHNRLYWYRQTLGQGPEFLTYFQNEAQLEKSRLLSDRFSAERPKGSFSTLEIQRTEQGDSAMYLCASSPPRGGGYTFGSGTRLTVV.

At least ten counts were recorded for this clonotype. CDR3 region: CSVPRLAGGYNEQFF. For the CDR3, the DNA is TGCAGCGTGCCCCGACTAGCGGGAGGATACAATGAGCAGTTCTTC. This sequence joins TRBV29-1 and TRBJ2-1; TRBD2 matches 13 bases. The V gene end was trimmed by 6 bases and the J gene end by 4 bases; junction bases not matched to a gene: 6. There are 15 residues in the CDR3. Germline CDR1 SQVTM, CDR2 ANQGSEA.

The CDR3 protein is CSAQGTEQFSYEQYF. CDR3 coding DNA: TGCAGTGCCCAAGGGACAGAGCAATTTTCCTACGAGCAGTACTTC. The rearrangement joins TRBV20-1 to TRBJ2-7; 7 nucleotides agree with TRBD1. With V trimmed by 6 bases and J by 1 base, 12 bases remained unmatched. This CDR3 is built from 15 residues. Germline CDR1 reads DFQATT; CDR2 reads SNEGSKA (reference sequence).

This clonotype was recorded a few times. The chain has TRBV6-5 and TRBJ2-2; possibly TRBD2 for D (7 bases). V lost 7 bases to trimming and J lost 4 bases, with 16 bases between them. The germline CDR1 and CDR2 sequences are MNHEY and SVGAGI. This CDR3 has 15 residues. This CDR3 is CASKGGAVRTGELFF. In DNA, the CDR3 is TGTGCCAGCAAGGGGGGGGCAGTCCGCACCGGGGAGCTGTTTTTT.

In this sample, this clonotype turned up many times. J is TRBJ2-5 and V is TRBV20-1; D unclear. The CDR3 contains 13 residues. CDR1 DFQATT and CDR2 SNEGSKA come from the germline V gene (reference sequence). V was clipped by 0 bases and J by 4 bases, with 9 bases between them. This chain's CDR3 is CSARDVVLETQYF. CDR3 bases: TGCAGTGCTAGAGACGTAGTTTTAGAGACCCAGTACTTC.

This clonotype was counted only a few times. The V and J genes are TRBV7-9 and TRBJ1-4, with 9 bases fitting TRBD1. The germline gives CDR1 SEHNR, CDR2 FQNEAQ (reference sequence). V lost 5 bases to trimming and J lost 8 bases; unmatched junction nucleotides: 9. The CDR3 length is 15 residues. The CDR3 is CASSQTGTGHEKLFF. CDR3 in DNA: TGTGCCAGCAGCCAGACCGGGACAGGGCACGAAAAACTGTTTTTT.

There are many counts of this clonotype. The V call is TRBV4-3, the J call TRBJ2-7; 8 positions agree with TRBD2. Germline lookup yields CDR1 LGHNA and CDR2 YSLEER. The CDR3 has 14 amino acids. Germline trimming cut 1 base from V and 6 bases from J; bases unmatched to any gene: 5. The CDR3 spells CASSQVREGSEQYF. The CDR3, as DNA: TGCGCCAGCAGCCAAGTTCGGGAGGGAAGCGAGCAGTACTTC.

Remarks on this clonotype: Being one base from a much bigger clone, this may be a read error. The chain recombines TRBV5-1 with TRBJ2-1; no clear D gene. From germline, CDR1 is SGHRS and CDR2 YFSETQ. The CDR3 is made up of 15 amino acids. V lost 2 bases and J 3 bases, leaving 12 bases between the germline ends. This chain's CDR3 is CASSFLEARYNEQFF. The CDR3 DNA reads TGCGCCAGCAGCTTTCTAGAGGCCCGCTACAATGAGCAGTTCTTC.